The clone carrying this T cell receptor (beta chain) was counted ten times or more. TCRdb re-derived calls from the 5' RACE reads in MiXCR, one entry per CDR3 protein. The table includes 200,000 or so distinct CDR3 sequences, 6.5% to 7.5% detected once. The record originates from a study of T cells after yellow fever vaccination. CDR3 size: 14 residues. Trimming took 2 bases from V and 1 from J, leaving 8 bases between them. CDR1 is SGHAT, CDR2 FQNNGV, per germline. This specimen was CD4+ T cells sorted from PBMCs, taken on the day of the yellow fever booster vaccination. The receptor's source is a man aged 25 to 45 who received the YFV17D yellow fever vaccine. The J gene is TRBJ1-1, the V gene TRBV11-2, with D perhaps TRBD1 (6 bases). The chain's CDR3 is CASSLTTGNTEAFF. For the CDR3, the DNA is TGTGCCAGCAGCTTAACGACAGGGAACACTGAAGCTTTCTTT.